What follows are 26 T cell receptor beta chains derived from one specimen sequenced in a study of cytomegalovirus exposure and HLA in healthy donors. 13 Jbeta primers and 60 Vbeta primers were used for the PCR. TCRdb keeps only in-frame clones here, not all; method: immunoSEQ multiplex PCR. The repertoire holds 95,000 to 150,000 clones, with about 80% as singletons. Material for sequencing was PBMCs. The receptors here all came from a man aged 40-55 years in good health and CMV-seronegative.

This clone has more than one count but fewer than ten. The chain links TRBV10-3 to TRBJ1-2, with TRBD1 identical over 7 bases. CDR3 length: 13 amino acids. The germline V gene has CDR1 ENHRY and CDR2 SYGVKD. J gave up 3 bases and V 10 bases, and 8 bases lay outside the gene matches. The CDR3 region is CATQKTGDYGYTF. DNA for the CDR3: TGTGCCACCCAAAAAACAGGGGACTATGGCTACACCTTC.

This clone showed up just a few times. The chain joins TRBV5-1 to TRBJ1-1; possible D gene TRBD1, 6 bases. CDR3 length equals 12 residues. Germline V gene sequence: CDR1 SGHRS, CDR2 YFSETQ. Trimming pared 1 base from V and 14 bases from J, leaving 15 bases between. Written as DNA, the CDR3 is TGCGCCAGCAGCTTGAACAGGGACCCGGTCTTCTTT. Its translation is CASSLNRDPVFF.

The chain recombines TRBV11-3 with TRBJ2-2; D remains unclear. Germline V lookup: CDR1 SGHNT, CDR2 YENEEA. The CDR3 has 13 residues. V dropped 2 bases and J dropped 2 bases, with 3 bases sitting between them. CDR3 protein: CASSLPNTGELFF. The CDR3 nucleotides are TGTGCCAGCAGCTTACCAAACACCGGGGAGCTGTTTTTT.

The J gene is TRBJ2-4, the V gene TRBV7-9; tentatively, D is TRBD2 (5 bases). The CDR3 length is 14 residues. V was clipped by 1 base and J by 6 bases, with 10 bases between them. CDR1 and CDR2 from the germline V gene are SEHNR and FQNEAQ (reference sequence). The CDR3 reads CASSLERVGNIQYF. The CDR3, as DNA: TGTGCCAGCAGCTTAGAGAGGGTTGGAAACATTCAGTACTTC.

There are a few counts of this clone. The J gene is TRBJ2-3, the V gene TRBV6-5; the D gene is possibly TRBD2 (5 bases). Germline V CDR1 and CDR2: MNHEY, SVGAGI. V lost 5 bases to trimming and J lost 0 bases, with 12 bases between them. The CDR3 runs to 15 residues. CDR3: CASSRTGFSTDTQYF. The CDR3 DNA is TGTGCCAGCAGTAGGACTGGATTTAGCACAGATACGCAGTATTTT.

The table lists this clone with a count of one. The chain has TRBV5-4 and TRBJ1-1, with D unresolved. Germline V CDR1 and CDR2: SGHNT, YYREEE (reference sequence). The CDR3 sequence is 11 residues long. Trimming removed 6 bases from V and 7 bases from J, with 10 bases in between. This CDR3 is CASISRGEAFF. The CDR3 region has the DNA TGTGCCAGCATCTCCCGAGGTGAAGCTTTCTTT. Supplemented by reference TRBV5-4 and TRBJ1-1, the full variable domain reads ETGVTQSPTHLIKTRGQQVTLRCSSQSGHNTVSWYQQALGQGPQFIFQYYREEENGRGNFPPRFSGLQFPNYSSELNVNALELDDSALYLCASISRGEAFFGQGTRLTVV.

CDR3 residues: CASSQARNIHQETQYF. CDR3 in DNA: TGTGCCAGCAGCCAAGCCAGGAATATCCACCAAGAGACCCAGTACTTC. This chain joins TRBV4-2 and TRBJ2-5; D call uncertain. Trimming removed 1 base at V and 0 bases at J, with 12 bases between. CDR1 LGHNA and CDR2 YNFKEQ come from the germline V gene. This CDR3 is 16 amino acids long.

In its sample, this clone was seen a few times. V usage is TRBV6-1 and J usage is TRBJ2-1; 9 nucleotides align to TRBD2. This CDR3 spans 16 amino acids. Germline assignment: CDR1 MNHNS and CDR2 SASEGT. Trimming at V came to 4 bases and at J to 9 bases, leaving 13 bases not matched to a gene. CDR3 DNA sequence: TGTGCCAGCAGTGCCCTAAATGCGGGGGGGCTGGCTGAGCAGTTCTTC. Translating gives CASSALNAGGLAEQFF.

The chain has TRBV5-8 and TRBJ1-4; 10 positions match TRBD1. The CDR3 is 15 residues long. After removal of 3 bases from V and 6 bases from J, the junction contained 5 bases not matched to a gene. CDR1 is SGHTS, CDR2 YDEGEE, per germline. The DNA of the CDR3 is TGTGCCAGCAGCTCGAGGGGACAGGGGCATGAAAAACTGTTTTTT. Protein product: CASSSRGQGHEKLFF.

The V call is TRBV28, the J call TRBJ1-5; TRBD1 is a possible D gene (6 bases). Germline CDR1 and CDR2: MDHEN and SYDVKM. Trimming took 8 bases from V and 4 from J, leaving 15 bases between them. The CDR3 length is 14 residues. In DNA form, the CDR3 reads TGTGCCAGCTCGGGGGGAGGGGGGAATCAGCCCCAGCATTTT. This gives the protein CASSGGGGNQPQHF.

This chain connects TRBV10-3 to TRBJ2-3; 8 bases agree with TRBD1. This CDR3 region has 12 residues. CDR1 is ENHRY and CDR2 is SYGVKD in the germline V gene. V gave up 7 bases and J gave up 6 bases; unmatched junction bases: 3. CDR3 in amino acids: CAITGQGDTQYF. DNA for the CDR3: TGTGCCATCACCGGACAGGGCGATACGCAGTATTTT.

The gene calls are TRBV27 and TRBJ1-5; a possible D gene is TRBD1 (6 bases). This CDR3 is built from 16 residues. Germline V gene lookup returns CDR1 MNHEY and CDR2 SMNVEV (reference sequence). Between the trimmed V and J ends, which lost 6 bases and 8 bases, there was a span of 23 bases. CDR3 amino acids: CASRLGGGNLREPQHF. In nucleotides, the CDR3 is TGTGCCAGCAGACTAGGGGGTGGTAACTTGAGGGAGCCCCAGCATTTT.

J is TRBJ1-4 and V is TRBV9; D unclear. The V and J ends lost 4 bases and 4 bases respectively, with 14 bases between them. Germline CDR1 SGDLS, CDR2 YYNGEE. The CDR3 is 15 amino acids. CDR3 residues: CASSPQGGINEKLFF. The CDR3 coding sequence is TGTGCCAGCAGCCCCCAAGGAGGGATTAATGAAAAACTGTTTTTT.

The rearrangement uses TRBV19 and TRBJ2-1; 10 bases match TRBD1. CDR3 length: 14 amino acids. The V and J ends lost 10 bases and 5 bases, in that order; junction bases with no gene match: 8. The V gene's germline CDR1 is LNHDA and CDR2 SQIVND (reference sequence). The CDR3 DNA is TGTGCCATATCTGACAGGGGGCTTCACAATGAGCAGTTCTTC. Its protein is CAISDRGLHNEQFF.

In its sample, this clone was seen once. The J gene is TRBJ1-2, the V gene TRBV5-5; TRBD1 is a possible D gene (6 bases). From germline, CDR1 is SGHKS and CDR2 YYEKEE (reference sequence). Trimming shortened V by 2 bases and J by 4 bases, and 12 bases separated the two germline ends. The CDR3 spans 14 residues. In DNA form, the CDR3 reads TGTGCCAGCAGCTTTATCACAGGGCCCTATGGCTACACCTTC. Its protein is CASSFITGPYGYTF. Looking up the rest from reference TRBV5-5 and TRBJ1-2 gives the full variable domain: DAGVTQSPTHLIKTRGQQVTLRCSPISGHKSVSWYQQVLGQGPQFIFQYYEKEERGRGNFPDRFSARQFPNYSSELNVNALLLGDSALYLCASSFITGPYGYTFGSGTRLTVV.

This sequence joins TRBV29-1 and TRBJ2-7, with TRBD2 matching over 8 bases. The length of the CDR3 is 12 residues. Germline CDR1 and CDR2: SQVTM and ANQGSEA. Trimming removed 4 bases from V and 4 bases from J; junction bases left unmatched: 3. DNA of the CDR3: TGCAGCGTTGTACGGGGGGGTTACGAGCAGTACTTC. Translating it yields CSVVRGGYEQYF.

This clone occurred a few times. The J gene is TRBJ1-1, the V gene TRBV2, with TRBD1 as a possible D gene (5 bases). The CDR3 spans 13 residues. Trimming took 5 bases from V and 4 from J, leaving 11 bases between them. CDR1 and CDR2 (germline): SNHLY, FYNNEI. The CDR3 is CASSYRDFTEAFF. Here the CDR3 DNA reads TGTGCCAGCAGTTACCGGGACTTCACTGAAGCTTTCTTT.

A few counts support this clone. The rearrangement links TRBV2 to TRBJ1-6; D may be TRBD1 (6 bases). The germline gives CDR1 SNHLY, CDR2 FYNNEI. The germline V and J ends were trimmed by 6 bases and 3 bases, with 12 bases remaining between them. The CDR3 loop spans 15 amino acids. In nucleotides, the CDR3 is TGTGCCAGCAGCCAAACAGGGAACTATAATTCACCCCTCCACTTT. Encoded protein: CASSQTGNYNSPLHF. The entire variable domain, with the rest obtained from reference TRBV2 and TRBJ1-6, is as follows: EPEVTQTPSHQVTQMGQEVILRCVPISNHLYFYWYRQILGQKVEFLVSFYNNEISEKSEIFDDQFSVERPDGSNFTLKIRSTKLEDSAMYFCASSQTGNYNSPLHFGNGTRLTVT.

V gene TRBV4-1 combines with J gene TRBJ1-5; D may be TRBD1 (6 bases). Per the germline V gene, CDR1 is MGHRA and CDR2 is YSYEKL. This CDR3 contains 16 residues. Trimming took 5 bases from V and 2 from J, leaving 16 bases between them. The CDR3 DNA is TGCGCCAGCAGCGGGGGCGGTACCGCAGGCAATCAGCCCCAGCATTTT. This gives the protein CASSGGGTAGNQPQHF.

The chain joins TRBV4-1 to TRBJ2-1, with a tentative D call TRBD1 (5 bases). The CDR3 consists of 17 residues. Germline CDR1 reads MGHRA; CDR2 reads YSYEKL. Between the trimmed V and J ends, which lost 1 base and 4 bases, there was a span of 17 bases. CDR3 DNA sequence: TGCGCCAGCAGCCAAGTCAGGGCAGGAGACCTGTACAATGAGCAGTTCTTC. Translated: CASSQVRAGDLYNEQFF.

The chain carries TRBV5-8 and TRBJ1-2, with D perhaps matching TRBD1 (6 bases). The CDR3 length is 15 residues. Germline V gives CDR1 SGHTS, CDR2 YDEGEE. Trimming left V 7 bases short and J 6 bases short, with 22 bases between. CDR3 DNA sequence: TGTGCCAGCGGACCGGTTGGACAGAGGGGAAATGGCTACACCTTC. It yields the protein CASGPVGQRGNGYTF.

This clone was seen a single time. The V gene is TRBV7-2, the J gene TRBJ1-2, with D hard to call. Trimming took off 3 bases at V and 7 bases at J, with 9 bases between the two ends. There are 12 residues in the CDR3. Looked up from germline, CDR1 is SGHTA and CDR2 is FQGNSA. The CDR3 bases are TGTGCCAGCAGCTTGTCTTCGGGTGGCTACACCTTC. It is translated as CASSLSSGGYTF. Full variable domain (remainder filled in from reference TRBV7-2 and TRBJ1-2): GAGVSQSPSNKVTEKGKDVELRCDPISGHTALYWYRQSLGQGLEFLIYFQGNSAPDKSGLPSDRFSAERTGGSVSTLTIQRTQQEDSAVYLCASSLSSGGYTFGSGTRLTVV.

The chain has TRBV7-2 and TRBJ2-5; perhaps TRBD2 as D (5 bases). Germline CDR1 is SGHTA and CDR2 is FQGNSA. This CDR3 has 13 residues. V gave up 3 bases and J gave up 2 bases, with 7 bases separating them. DNA for the CDR3: TGTGCCAGCAGCTTCCCGGGGCAAGAGACCCAGTACTTC. Its translation is CASSFPGQETQYF.

This chain joins TRBV18 and TRBJ2-7, with D possibly TRBD2 on 7 matching bases. Per the germline V gene, CDR1 is KGHSH and CDR2 is LQKENI. The V end lost 3 bases, the J end lost 1 base, and 13 bases lay between the germline ends. The CDR3 length is 15 residues. The CDR3 DNA reads TGTGCCAGCTCACCTCCCCGGGGGGCGTCCTACGAGCAGTACTTC. Translated: CASSPPRGASYEQYF.

V gene TRBV28 combines with J gene TRBJ1-2, with D unresolved. The V gene lost 1 base and the J gene lost 1 base, with 7 bases spanning the gap. This CDR3 region has 14 residues. Germline CDR1 reads MDHEN; CDR2 reads SYDVKM. CDR3 residues: CASSLSGVNYGYTF. The DNA of the CDR3 is TGTGCCAGCAGTTTATCCGGGGTTAACTATGGCTACACCTTC.

This chain uses TRBV27 with TRBJ2-2; the match to TRBD2 covers 7 bases. The CDR3 runs 14 residues. V was pared by 8 bases and J by 7 bases, with 10 bases of the junction left unmatched. CDR1 and CDR2 from the germline V gene are MNHEY and SMNVEV (reference sequence). CDR3 coding DNA: TGTGCCAGCCACTCTGCGGGGGTGCACGGGGAGCTGTTTTTT. Translation: CASHSAGVHGELFF.